One and the same sample provided the 25 T cell receptor beta chains below, sequenced in a study of radiotherapy plus CTLA-4 blockade in lung cancer. Repertoires were generated with immunoSEQ multiplex PCR, while TCRdb's copy carries only in-frame clones and drops some. This sample has around 78,000 clones, with around 79% found just once. This specimen was peripheral blood, taken from a patient treated with radiotherapy plus ipilimumab. Receptor source: a human donor with non-small cell lung cancer who had a partial response to radiotherapy plus ipilimumab. Some clones in this sample may be carry-over from other donors' samples.

CDR3 loop: CASRVSSGRGNIQYF. CDR3 coding DNA: TGTGCCAGCAGGGTCAGCAGCGGGAGAGGAAACATTCAGTACTTC. The rearrangement joins TRBV6-1 to TRBJ2-4, with 8 bases matching TRBD2. The CDR3 is 15 amino acids. Germline loops: CDR1 MNHNS, CDR2 SASEGT. Trimming at V came to 6 bases and at J to 6 bases, leaving 10 bases not matched to a gene.

This clone was observed a handful of times. This chain links TRBV28 with TRBJ1-4; TRBD1 might be the D (5 bases). Trimming left V 7 bases short and J 5 bases short, with 11 bases between. CDR3 length: 13 amino acids. Germline V gene lookup returns CDR1 MDHEN and CDR2 SYDVKM. The CDR3 nucleotides read TGTGCCAGCATTAACTCAGGGAATGAAAAACTGTTTTTT. This sequence encodes CASINSGNEKLFF.

The chain uses TRBV19 and TRBJ1-3; no clear D gene. Trimming shortened V by 5 bases and J by 3 bases, and 8 bases separated the two germline ends. From germline, CDR1 is LNHDA and CDR2 SQIVND (reference sequence). The CDR3 runs 13 residues. The CDR3 DNA is TGTGCCAGTAGTGGGCGCCTTGGAAACACCATATATTTT. Protein product: CASSGRLGNTIYF.

This clone turned up a few times. The V gene is TRBV27, the J gene TRBJ1-4, with 7 bases fitting TRBD1. The CDR3 has 15 amino acids. Germline V gene lookup returns CDR1 MNHEY and CDR2 SMNVEV (reference sequence). V trimming: 3 bases; J trimming: 8 bases; junction bases outside the gene matches: 9. The CDR3 sequence: CASSFSGGRPEKLFF. The CDR3 DNA sequence: TGTGCCAGCAGTTTCTCAGGGGGAAGGCCCGAAAAACTGTTTTTT.

This chain links TRBV7-9 with TRBJ2-7; D is unclear. V gave up 2 bases and J gave up 0 bases, with 8 bases separating them. The CDR3 loop spans 14 amino acids. Germline CDR1 is SEHNR and CDR2 is FQNEAQ (reference sequence). CDR3: CASSLWADSYEQYF. CDR3 nucleotides: TGTGCCAGCAGCTTATGGGCAGACTCCTACGAGCAGTACTTC.

This rearrangement joins TRBV28 to TRBJ1-5; D uncertain. Germline V gives CDR1 MDHEN, CDR2 SYDVKM. Trimming stripped 2 bases from V and 10 bases from J, with 9 bases between. This CDR3 is 12 amino acids long. The CDR3: CASSLGGLPQHF. DNA of the CDR3: TGTGCCAGCAGTTTAGGAGGGTTACCCCAGCATTTT.

The chain links TRBV30 to TRBJ2-3, with a tentative D call TRBD2 (5 bases). The germline V gene has CDR1 GTSNPN and CDR2 SVGIG (reference sequence). This CDR3 comprises 13 residues. Trimming took 1 base from V and 4 from J, leaving 9 bases between them. CDR3 in amino acids: CAWSGASPDTQYF. The CDR3 DNA reads as TGTGCCTGGAGTGGGGCTAGCCCAGATACGCAGTATTTT.

This chain joins TRBV18 and TRBJ2-5; 7 bases are a match to TRBD1. V lost 1 base and J lost 1; bases outside the gene matches: 0. Germline CDR1 KGHSH, CDR2 LQKENI. The CDR3 contains 14 residues. The CDR3, as DNA: TGTGCCAGCTCACCACGACAGGGCCAAGAGACCCAGTACTTC. Translation: CASSPRQGQETQYF.

The rearrangement joins TRBV5-5 to TRBJ2-7; D is perhaps TRBD2 (5 bases). The CDR3 covers 15 residues. Germline assignment: CDR1 SGHKS and CDR2 YYEKEE (reference sequence). The V and J ends lost 0 bases and 5 bases respectively, with 15 bases between them. The CDR3 bases are TGTGCCAGCAGCTTGGGGACTCCACCGGGCGACGAGCAGTACTTC. Protein product: CASSLGTPPGDEQYF.

The rearrangement joins TRBV19 to TRBJ2-5; 8 nucleotides align to TRBD2. V shed 3 bases, J shed 7 bases, and the junction held 19 bases outside the gene matches. Looked up from germline, CDR1 is LNHDA and CDR2 is SQIVND (reference sequence). The CDR3 covers 18 residues. This CDR3 is CASSMEYPSGLVFGTQYF. The CDR3 nucleotides are TGTGCCAGTAGTATGGAGTATCCTTCGGGACTAGTTTTCGGGACCCAGTACTTC.

The chain joins TRBV7-2 to TRBJ2-2; 9 bases match TRBD2. Germline V CDR1 and CDR2: SGHTA, FQGNSA. The CDR3 consists of 15 residues. After removal of 5 bases from V and 4 bases from J, the junction contained 5 bases not matched to a gene. The CDR3 here is CASSLTSGFTGELFF. CDR3 in DNA: TGTGCCAGCAGCCTAACTAGCGGGTTCACCGGGGAGCTGTTTTTT.

The chain is built from TRBV18 and TRBJ1-1; tentative D call: TRBD1 (6 bases). Trimming removed 1 base at V and 6 bases at J, with 12 bases between. Looked up from germline, CDR1 is KGHSH and CDR2 is LQKENI. The CDR3 sequence is 14 residues long. CDR3 DNA sequence: TGTGCCAGCTCACCACAAGGGGGTCTGGCTGAAGCTTTCTTT. Protein product: CASSPQGGLAEAFF.

Here the CDR3 DNA reads TGTGCCAGCAGGATAGGGGGTTCCTCCTACGAGCAGTACTTC. It translates to CASRIGGSSYEQYF. J is TRBJ2-7 and V is TRBV28, with D perhaps TRBD1 (6 bases). Germline V gene data show CDR1 as MDHEN and CDR2 as SYDVKM. V was cut by 6 bases and J by 0 bases, with 12 bases left in between. This CDR3 has 14 residues. Combining the CDR3 with reference TRBV28 and TRBJ2-7 gives the whole variable domain DVKVTQSSRYLVKRTGEKVFLECVQDMDHENMFWYRQDPGLGLRLIYFSYDVKMKEKGDIPEGYSVSREKKERFSLILESASTNQTSMYLCASRIGGSSYEQYFGPGTRLTVT.

The genes are TRBV28 and TRBJ2-3; TRBD2 aligns across 9 bases. This CDR3 is 14 amino acids long. Germline lookup yields CDR1 MDHEN and CDR2 SYDVKM. V lost 6 bases and J lost 4; bases outside the gene matches: 5. CDR3 DNA sequence: TGTGCCAGCAGCCGCGGGGGGGCCCCAGATACGCAGTATTTT. This translates into CASSRGGAPDTQYF.

The chain carries TRBV28 and TRBJ1-2; 9 nucleotides align to TRBD1. The V gene end was trimmed by 5 bases and the J gene end by 4 bases; junction bases not matched to a gene: 8. The CDR3 has 15 residues. The germline gives CDR1 MDHEN, CDR2 SYDVKM. The CDR3: CASSPRDRVSYGYTF. The CDR3 nucleotides read TGTGCCAGCAGTCCCCGGGACAGGGTTAGCTATGGCTACACCTTC.

In its sample, this clone was seen many times. This chain uses TRBV7-6 with TRBJ1-4; weak D call: TRBD1 (6 bases). V shed 2 bases and J shed 8 bases, with 15 bases lying between them. Germline CDR1 and CDR2: SGHVS and FNYEAQ. This CDR3 spans 15 amino acids. CDR3 nucleotides: TGTGCCAGCAGCTTACGGCAGGGGCACGGGGAAAAACTGTTTTTT. Amino acid sequence: CASSLRQGHGEKLFF.

This chain links TRBV19 with TRBJ1-6; 9 bases align to TRBD1. CDR1 and CDR2 (germline): LNHDA, SQIVND (reference sequence). Trimming removed 3 bases from V and 8 bases from J; junction bases left unmatched: 11. The CDR3 has 17 residues. CDR3 nucleotide sequence: TGTGCCAGTAGTATGGTAGCGGCGGGACAGGGCTATTCACCCCTCCACTTT. Protein product: CASSMVAAGQGYSPLHF.

The chain has TRBV6-5 and TRBJ2-7, with D unresolved. The CDR3 consists of 14 residues. Germline assignment: CDR1 MNHEY and CDR2 SVGAGI. The V gene lost 2 bases and the J gene lost 0 bases, with 8 bases spanning the gap. CDR3 nucleotide sequence: TGTGCCAGCAGTTACAGGCAGGACTCCTACGAGCAGTACTTC. Its translation is CASSYRQDSYEQYF.

The V call is TRBV7-2, the J call TRBJ2-5; 9 bases fit TRBD2. This CDR3 is built from 15 residues. Germline V gives CDR1 SGHTA, CDR2 FQGNSA. Trimming removed 3 bases from V and 2 bases from J; junction bases left unmatched: 4. The CDR3 here is CASSFNSGGQETQYF. As DNA, the CDR3 is TGTGCCAGCAGCTTTAATAGCGGGGGACAAGAGACCCAGTACTTC.

V gene TRBV4-2 combines with J gene TRBJ2-4; tentatively, D is TRBD2 (6 bases). Trimming took 1 base from V and 0 from J, leaving 13 bases between them. This CDR3 spans 17 amino acids. Germline lookup yields CDR1 LGHNA and CDR2 YNFKEQ. CDR3 nucleotides: TGTGCCAGCAGCCAAGTCGTTGGAGGGCAAGCCAAAAACATTCAGTACTTC. Its protein is CASSQVVGGQAKNIQYF.

V usage is TRBV18 and J usage is TRBJ1-2, with D uncertain. The length of the CDR3 is 13 residues. CDR1 is KGHSH, CDR2 LQKENI, per germline. V gave up 3 bases and J gave up 12 bases, with 17 bases separating them. CDR3 DNA: TGTGCCAGCTCACCGGTGAATTTGGGTGAGGACACCTTC. This codes for CASSPVNLGEDTF.

This clone was counted a few times. The chain combines TRBV18 with TRBJ1-1, with a possible D match to TRBD1 (5 bases). V was shortened by 2 bases and J by 6 bases, with 13 bases between the two germline ends. The CDR3 sequence is 14 residues long. CDR1 is KGHSH, CDR2 LQKENI, per germline. DNA of the CDR3: TGTGCCAGCTCACCAGCGGGGGACGGGTCTGAAGCTTTCTTT. Protein sequence: CASSPAGDGSEAFF.

This clone was recorded only once. The chain recombines TRBV9 with TRBJ1-4; no definite D call. Germline V lookup: CDR1 SGDLS, CDR2 YYNGEE. The V gene lost 0 bases and the J gene lost 0 bases, with 6 bases spanning the gap. This CDR3 contains 15 residues. This CDR3 reads CASSVDIATNEKLFF. The DNA for the CDR3 is TGTGCCAGCAGCGTAGACATTGCAACTAATGAAAAACTGTTTTTT.

This clone was seen more than once but under ten times. V and J are TRBV11-2 and TRBJ1-3; 12 nucleotides align to TRBD1. The CDR3 spans 16 residues. Losses at the gene ends were 5 bases for V and 8 bases for J; bases not matched to a gene: 10. CDR1 is SGHAT and CDR2 is FQNNGV in the germline V gene. CDR3 in DNA: TGTGCCAGCAGCCCGTACTCGGGACAGGGGGCGGACACCATATATTTT. It yields the protein CASSPYSGQGADTIYF.

This clone was seen only a few times. This sequence joins TRBV7-9 and TRBJ2-1; 9 bases agree with TRBD2. J was trimmed by 6 bases and V by 5 bases; bases with no gene match: 8. The CDR3 runs 15 residues. The germline gives CDR1 SEHNR, CDR2 FQNEAQ (reference sequence). The chain's CDR3 is CASSPGTSSPNEQFF. CDR3 sequence (DNA): TGTGCCAGCAGCCCCGGGACTAGCAGTCCCAATGAGCAGTTCTTC.